Sequencing of this TCR beta chain was carried out in a study of blood T cell repertoires in COVID-19. Study information: Collection of acute and convalescent COVID-19 samples took place in the United States, Italy and Spain. PBMCs, B-cell-depleted T cells, or T cells provided the cDNA or gDNA that made up the material.

In the study's own analysis: Estimated nucleated cell counts came from reference gene primer amplification. Method: immunoSEQ multiplex PCR; TCRdb's copy keeps in-frame clones and lacks some. The V and J calls and clone size were taken over from that table, and D and trimming were inferred from the DNA. The data contain 140,000 or so clones, about 89% of them seen just once; the ten biggest clones take up around 38%. The germline V gene encodes CDR1 SQVTM and CDR2 ANQGSEA. CDR3 length: 13 amino acids. V was trimmed by 4 bases and J by 0 bases, leaving 7 bases between them. The specimen sequenced was peripheral blood. The J gene is TRBJ1-3, the V gene TRBV29-1; D is perhaps TRBD1 (5 bases). The receptor comes from a man aged 50 to 60 who had recovered from COVID-19. The CDR3 here is CSVGQRSGNTIYF. In DNA form, the CDR3 reads TGCAGCGTTGGACAGCGCTCTGGAAACACCATATATTTT.